Reported below is one TCR beta chain. This sample is drawn from a study of blood T cell repertoires in COVID-19. Study-level information: From the United States, Italy and Spain came samples of acute and convalescent COVID-19.

The authors' processing: Reference gene primer amplification gave estimated nucleated cell counts. Clones were sequenced by immunoSEQ multiplex PCR, and TCRdb holds only the in-frame ones, with some missing. The DNA gave D and trimming, while V, J and clone size come from that table. The sample carries 30,000 to 35,000 clones, 89% recorded once. The V and J ends lost 7 bases and 4 bases, in that order; junction bases with no gene match: 3. Germline CDR1 and CDR2: SQVTM and ANQGSEA. The CDR3 length is 12 residues. The gene calls are TRBV29-1 and TRBJ1-3; 8 bases are a match to TRBD1. Specimen: peripheral blood. This clonotype originated in a man aged 80 or over with acute or convalescent COVID-19. CDR3 sequence (DNA): TGCAGCGCCAGGGGGCCAGGAAACACCATATATTTT. Its protein is CSARGPGNTIYF.